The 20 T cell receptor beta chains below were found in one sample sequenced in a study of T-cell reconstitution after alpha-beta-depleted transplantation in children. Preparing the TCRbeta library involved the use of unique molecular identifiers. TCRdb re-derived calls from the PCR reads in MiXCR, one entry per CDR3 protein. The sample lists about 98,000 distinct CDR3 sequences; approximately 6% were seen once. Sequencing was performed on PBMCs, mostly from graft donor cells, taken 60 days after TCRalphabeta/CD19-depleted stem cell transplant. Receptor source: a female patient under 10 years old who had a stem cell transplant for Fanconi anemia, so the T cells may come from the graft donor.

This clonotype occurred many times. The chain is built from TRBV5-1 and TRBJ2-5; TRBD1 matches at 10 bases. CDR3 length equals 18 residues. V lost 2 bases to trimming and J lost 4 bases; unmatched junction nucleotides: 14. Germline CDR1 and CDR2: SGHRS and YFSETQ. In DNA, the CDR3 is TGCGCCAGCAGCTTAGGCCGGGACAGGGGCGATTTAGGAGAGACCCAGTACTTC. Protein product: CASSLGRDRGDLGETQYF.

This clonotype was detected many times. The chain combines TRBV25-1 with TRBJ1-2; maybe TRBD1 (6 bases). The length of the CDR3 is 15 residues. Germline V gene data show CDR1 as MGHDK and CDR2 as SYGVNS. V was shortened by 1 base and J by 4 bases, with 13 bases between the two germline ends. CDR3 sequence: CASSELRQDTYGYTF. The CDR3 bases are TGTGCCAGCAGTGAATTAAGACAGGACACCTATGGCTACACCTTC.

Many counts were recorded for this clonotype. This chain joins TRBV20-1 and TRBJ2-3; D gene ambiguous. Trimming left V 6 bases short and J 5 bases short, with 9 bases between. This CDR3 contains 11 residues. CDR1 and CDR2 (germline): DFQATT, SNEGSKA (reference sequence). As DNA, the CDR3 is TGCAGTGCGGGGTTAGGAGATACGCAGTATTTT. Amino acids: CSAGLGDTQYF.

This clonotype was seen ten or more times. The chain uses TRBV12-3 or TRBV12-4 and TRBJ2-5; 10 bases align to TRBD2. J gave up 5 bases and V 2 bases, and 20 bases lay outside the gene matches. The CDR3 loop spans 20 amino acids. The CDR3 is CASSLRSGVYEREGRETQYF. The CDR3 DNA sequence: TGTGCCAGCAGTTTAAGGTCCGGCGTTTACGAGCGGGAGGGCCGGGAGACCCAGTACTTC.

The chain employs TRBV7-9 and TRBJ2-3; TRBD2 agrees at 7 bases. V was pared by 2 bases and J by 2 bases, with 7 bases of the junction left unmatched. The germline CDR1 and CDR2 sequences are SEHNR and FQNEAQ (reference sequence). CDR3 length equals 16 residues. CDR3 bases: TGTGCCAGCAGCTTAATCGGCGGGGGACCCACAGATACGCAGTATTTT. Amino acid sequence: CASSLIGGGPTDTQYF. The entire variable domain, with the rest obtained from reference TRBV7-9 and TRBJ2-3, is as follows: DTGVSQNPRHKITKRGQNVTFRCDPISEHNRLYWYRQTLGQGPEFLTYFQNEAQLEKSRLLSDRFSAERPKGSFSTLEIQRTEQGDSAMYLCASSLIGGGPTDTQYFGPGTRLTVL.

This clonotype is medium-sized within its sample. The CDR3 nucleotides are TGTGCCAGCAGCCAAACCCCCTACGAGCAGTACTTC. This codes for CASSQTPYEQYF. The chain uses TRBV3-1 and TRBJ2-7, with D hard to call. The CDR3 consists of 12 residues. Looked up from germline, CDR1 is LGHDT and CDR2 is YNNKEL (reference sequence). Trimming stripped 2 bases from V and 2 bases from J, with 4 bases between.

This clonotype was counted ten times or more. The chain's CDR3 is CASSDTQGAGIQYF. The CDR3 DNA reads as TGTGCCAGCAGTGATACACAGGGGGCGGGCATTCAGTACTTC. This chain links TRBV25-1 with TRBJ2-4; 9 bases agree with TRBD1. Per germline, CDR1 MGHDK and CDR2 SYGVNS. The CDR3 is 14 amino acids. The V gene end was trimmed by 3 bases and the J gene end by 9 bases; junction bases not matched to a gene: 6. Based on the CDR3 plus reference TRBV25-1 and TRBJ2-4, the full variable domain is EADIYQTPRYLVIGTGKKITLECSQTMGHDKMYWYQQDPGMELHLIHYSYGVNSTEKGDLSSESTVSRIRTEHFPLTLESARPSHTSQYLCASSDTQGAGIQYFGAGTRLSVL.

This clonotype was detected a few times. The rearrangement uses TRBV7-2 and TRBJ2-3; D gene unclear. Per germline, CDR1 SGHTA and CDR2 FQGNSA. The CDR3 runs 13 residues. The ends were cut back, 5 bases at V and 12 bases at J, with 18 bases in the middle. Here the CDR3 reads CASSPTVRGAQYF. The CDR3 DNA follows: TGTGCCAGCAGCCCCACGGTCCGCGGAGCCCAGTATTTT.

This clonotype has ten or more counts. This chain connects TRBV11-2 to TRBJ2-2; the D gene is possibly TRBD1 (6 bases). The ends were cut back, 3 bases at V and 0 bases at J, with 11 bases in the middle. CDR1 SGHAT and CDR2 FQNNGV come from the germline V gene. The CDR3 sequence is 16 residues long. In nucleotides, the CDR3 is TGTGCCAGCAGCTTTCCGGGACACGCGAACACCGGGGAGCTGTTTTTT. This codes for CASSFPGHANTGELFF.

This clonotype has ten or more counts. The CDR3 region is CASSPFPGQGDTGELFF. The CDR3 DNA is TGTGCCAGCTCACCGTTCCCGGGACAGGGAGACACCGGGGAGCTGTTTTTT. The chain combines TRBV18 with TRBJ2-2, with TRBD1 matching over 9 bases. The J segment lost 3 bases and the V segment lost 3 bases, leaving 8 bases of the junction unmatched. Looked up from germline, CDR1 is KGHSH and CDR2 is LQKENI. The CDR3 runs 17 residues.

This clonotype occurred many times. The CDR3 reads CASSFAQHDRGQNEQYF. DNA for the CDR3: TGTGCCAGCAGTTTTGCCCAACACGACAGGGGGCAGAACGAGCAGTACTTC. The chain couples TRBV12-3 or TRBV12-4 to TRBJ2-7; 10 nucleotides agree with TRBD1. The ends lost 3 bases at V and 5 bases at J; junction bases unmatched: 13. The CDR3 consists of 17 residues.

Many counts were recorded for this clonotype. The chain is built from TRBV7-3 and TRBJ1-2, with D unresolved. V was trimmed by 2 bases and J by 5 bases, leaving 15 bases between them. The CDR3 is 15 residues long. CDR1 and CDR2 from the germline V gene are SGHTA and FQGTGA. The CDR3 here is CASSLAPHHSYGYTF. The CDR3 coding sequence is TGTGCCAGCAGCTTAGCCCCTCATCACAGTTATGGCTACACCTTC.

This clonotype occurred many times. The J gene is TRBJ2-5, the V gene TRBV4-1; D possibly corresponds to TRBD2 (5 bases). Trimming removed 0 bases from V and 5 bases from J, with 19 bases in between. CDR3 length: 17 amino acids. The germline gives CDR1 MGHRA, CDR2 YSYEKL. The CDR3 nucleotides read TGCGCCAGCAGCCAAGATTCTCCGGGAACTCTTAGGGAGACCCAGTACTTC. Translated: CASSQDSPGTLRETQYF.

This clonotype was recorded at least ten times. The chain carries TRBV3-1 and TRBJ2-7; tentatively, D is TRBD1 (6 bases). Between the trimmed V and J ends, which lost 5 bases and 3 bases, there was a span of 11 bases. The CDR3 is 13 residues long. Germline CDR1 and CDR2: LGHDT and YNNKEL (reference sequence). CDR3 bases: TGTGCCAGCAGCTCGGGACACCTCTACGAGCAGTACTTC. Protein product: CASSSGHLYEQYF.

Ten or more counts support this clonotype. The CDR3 region is CASSFYLWGFSSTDTQYF. The CDR3 DNA reads TGTGCCAGCAGCTTCTACCTTTGGGGCTTTTCTAGCACAGATACGCAGTATTTT. The chain is built from TRBV11-2 and TRBJ2-3; possibly TRBD1 for D (5 bases). CDR3 size: 18 residues. Trimming left V 3 bases short and J 0 bases short, with 19 bases between. In germline, CDR1 is SGHAT, CDR2 FQNNGV.

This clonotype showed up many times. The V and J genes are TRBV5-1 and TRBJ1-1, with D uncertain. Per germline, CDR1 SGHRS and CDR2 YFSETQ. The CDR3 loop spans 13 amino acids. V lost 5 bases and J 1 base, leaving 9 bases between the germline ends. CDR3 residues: CASRGTRNTEAFF. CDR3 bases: TGCGCCAGCAGGGGTACGAGGAACACTGAAGCTTTCTTT.

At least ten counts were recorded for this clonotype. CDR3 DNA sequence: TGTGCCAGCAGTTTGGGACCCCGCGGCGGAAACACCATATATTTT. Translation: CASSLGPRGGNTIYF. V gene TRBV7-9 combines with J gene TRBJ1-3; possibly TRBD1 for D (5 bases). V lost 6 bases, J lost 4 bases, and 16 bases lay in between. The CDR3 totals 15 residues. Germline CDR1 is SEHNR and CDR2 is FQNEAQ (reference sequence).

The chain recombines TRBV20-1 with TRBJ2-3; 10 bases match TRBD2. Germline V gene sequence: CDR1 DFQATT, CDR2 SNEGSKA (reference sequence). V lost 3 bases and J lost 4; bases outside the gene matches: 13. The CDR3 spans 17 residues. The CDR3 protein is CSARDLLSGGAPDTQYF. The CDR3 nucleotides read TGCAGTGCTAGGGACCTTTTGAGCGGGGGGGCCCCAGATACGCAGTATTTT.

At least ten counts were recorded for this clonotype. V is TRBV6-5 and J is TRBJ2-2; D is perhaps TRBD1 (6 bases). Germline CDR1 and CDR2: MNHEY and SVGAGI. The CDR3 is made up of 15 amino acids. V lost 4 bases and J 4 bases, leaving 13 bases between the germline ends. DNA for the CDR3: TGTGCCAGCAGTTTCCGACAGGCTGTCACCGGGGAGCTGTTTTTT. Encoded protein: CASSFRQAVTGELFF.

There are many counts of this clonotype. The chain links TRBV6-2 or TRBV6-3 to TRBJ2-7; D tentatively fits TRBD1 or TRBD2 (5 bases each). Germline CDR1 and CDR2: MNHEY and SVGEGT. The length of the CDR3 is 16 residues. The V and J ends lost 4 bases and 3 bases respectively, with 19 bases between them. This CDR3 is CASSSLFWDRDYEQYF. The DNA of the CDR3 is TGTGCCAGCAGTTCACTCTTTTGGGACCGGGACTACGAGCAGTACTTC.